This passage covers 3 T cell receptor beta chains from one sample sequenced in a study of T cells in Graves' hyperthyroidism and ophthalmopathy. TCR beta CDR3 sequences were amplified from RNA transcripts. TCR CDR3 underwent first-round RT-PCR with the HTBI primer set. TCRdb used MiXCR to reprocess the multiplex PCR reads, holding one entry per CDR3 protein. Of about 740,000 distinct CDR3 sequences in the sample, around 13% were seen once. Sequencing was carried out using blood. The receptors stem from a woman between 18 and 29 years old with Graves' hyperthyroidism.

The gene calls are TRBV14 and TRBJ1-1; perhaps TRBD1 as D (5 bases). This CDR3 comprises 23 residues. The V gene's germline CDR1 is SGHDN and CDR2 FVKESK. Trimming removed 0 bases from V and 9 bases from J, with 41 bases in between. The DNA for the CDR3 is TGTGCCAGCAGCCAAGATGAAAGTGGTACGAGAAGTAGAGGGGAAACACTGCCCTTCCAAGCTTTCTTT. Its translation is CASSQDESGTRSRGETLPFQAFF.

This clonotype appeared a few times. The chain couples TRBV7-9 to TRBJ2-1, with a possible D match to TRBD2 (6 bases). The germline V gene encodes CDR1 SEHNR and CDR2 FQNEAQ (reference sequence). This CDR3 is built from 16 residues. Trimming stripped 5 bases from V and 4 bases from J, with 18 bases between. CDR3 nucleotide sequence: TGTGCCAGCAGCCGCCTGCTAGCGACGACATACAATGAGCAGTTCTTC. This sequence encodes CASSRLLATTYNEQFF. Drawing the rest from reference TRBV7-9 and TRBJ2-1, the complete variable domain is DTGVSQNPRHKITKRGQNVTFRCDPISEHNRLYWYRQTLGQGPEFLTYFQNEAQLEKSRLLSDRFSAERPKGSFSTLEIQRTEQGDSAMYLCASSRLLATTYNEQFFGPGTRLTVL.

This clonotype came up many times. The J gene is TRBJ2-1, the V gene TRBV11-3, with D possibly TRBD1 on 6 matching bases. Trimming removed 5 bases from V and 4 bases from J, with 15 bases in between. CDR1 is SGHNT, CDR2 YENEEA, per germline. CDR3 length: 15 amino acids. The CDR3 loop reads CASSHRDTHYNEQFF. The CDR3 nucleotides read TGTGCCAGCAGCCACCGGGACACTCATTACAATGAGCAGTTCTTC.